This TCR beta chain originates from a study of OX40 agonist ivuxolimab in advanced cancers. Assay used: immunoSEQ multiplex PCR; TCRdb lists only in-frame clones, some missing. This sample has about 68,000 clones, with more than 75% found just once. V was pared by 6 bases and J by 2 bases, with 4 bases of the junction left unmatched. The CDR3 is made up of 14 amino acids. The germline CDR1 and CDR2 sequences are MNHEY and SVGAGI. Blood specimens came from baseline, cycle 4 day 1, and cycle 7 day 1. The receptor comes from an adult with an advanced solid tumor such as melanoma, head and neck, liver or kidney cancer. The sequencing here drew on CD4+ or CD8+ T cells sorted from blood, taken in a trial of the OX40 agonist ivuxolimab. This chain connects TRBV6-5 to TRBJ2-7, with 10 nucleotides matching TRBD2. The CDR3 is CASRGLAQTYEQYF. The DNA for the CDR3 is TGTGCCAGCAGGGGACTAGCGCAAACCTACGAGCAGTACTTC.